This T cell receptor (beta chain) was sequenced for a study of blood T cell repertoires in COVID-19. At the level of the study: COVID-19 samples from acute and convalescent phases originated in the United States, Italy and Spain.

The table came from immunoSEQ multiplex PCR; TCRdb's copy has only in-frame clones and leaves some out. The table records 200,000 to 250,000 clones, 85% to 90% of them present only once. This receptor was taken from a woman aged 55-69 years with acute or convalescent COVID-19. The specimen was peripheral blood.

The CDR3 loop reads CASSLGDFRGGGPGYTF. In DNA form, the CDR3 reads TGTGCCAGCAGCTTAGGTGATTTTCGTGGAGGGGGCCCTGGCTACACCTTC. This chain connects TRBV7-8 to TRBJ1-2; TRBD1 matches 7 bases. V lost 1 base to trimming and J lost 7 bases; unmatched junction nucleotides: 15. Germline loops: CDR1 SGHVS, CDR2 FQNEAQ. This CDR3 has 17 amino acids.